Below, 3 T cell receptor beta chains from the same sample are listed, as sequenced in a study of regulatory T cells in long-lasting Graves disease. Arm-PCR of CDR3 regions and iRepertoire HTBI primers were the basis on which TCR beta libraries were built. TCRdb redid the calling of the multiplex PCR reads with MiXCR, one entry per CDR3 protein. Here the sample spans a few hundred thousand distinct CDR3 sequences, 20% to 25% being singletons. Stated time point: persistent/refractory GD, antithyroid drugs over 5 years with positive TRAb. Making the TCR library involved RNA that had been extracted from PBMCs. The input for sequencing was peripheral blood mononuclear cells (PBMCs), taken when the disease was refractory, from a patient treated with antithyroid drugs. Receptors originate from a female donor with Graves disease.

This clonotype was counted many times. The gene calls are TRBV29-1 and TRBJ2-7; 9 bases are a match to TRBD1. The CDR3 extends over 12 amino acids. The J segment lost 5 bases and the V segment lost 7 bases, leaving 6 bases of the junction unmatched. Germline V gives CDR1 SQVTM, CDR2 ANQGSEA. CDR3 sequence reads: CSGVGQGNEQYF. The CDR3 DNA sequence: TGCAGCGGGGTGGGACAGGGCAACGAGCAGTACTTC.

This clonotype was observed many times. The chain recombines TRBV11-2 with TRBJ1-4; 7 positions match TRBD1. Germline trimming cut 6 bases from V and 7 bases from J; bases unmatched to any gene: 11. From germline, CDR1 is SGHAT and CDR2 FQNNGV. The length of the CDR3 is 15 residues. The CDR3 DNA reads as TGTGCCAGCAGTCAGGGCAGGGGGTGGGGTGAAAAACTGTTTTTT. Translating gives CASSQGRGWGEKLFF.

This clonotype came up once. A single base separates this from a much larger clone, so it may be a read error. J is TRBJ1-4 and V is TRBV2; no reliable D call. V shed 8 bases and J shed 5 bases, with 18 bases lying between them. Germline V gene sequence: CDR1 SNHLY, CDR2 FYNNEI. The CDR3 spans 15 residues. For the CDR3, the DNA is TGTGCCAGCGCCCTAGGTCGGGGAGGCAATGAAAAACTGTTTTTT. Protein sequence: CASALGRGGNEKLFF.